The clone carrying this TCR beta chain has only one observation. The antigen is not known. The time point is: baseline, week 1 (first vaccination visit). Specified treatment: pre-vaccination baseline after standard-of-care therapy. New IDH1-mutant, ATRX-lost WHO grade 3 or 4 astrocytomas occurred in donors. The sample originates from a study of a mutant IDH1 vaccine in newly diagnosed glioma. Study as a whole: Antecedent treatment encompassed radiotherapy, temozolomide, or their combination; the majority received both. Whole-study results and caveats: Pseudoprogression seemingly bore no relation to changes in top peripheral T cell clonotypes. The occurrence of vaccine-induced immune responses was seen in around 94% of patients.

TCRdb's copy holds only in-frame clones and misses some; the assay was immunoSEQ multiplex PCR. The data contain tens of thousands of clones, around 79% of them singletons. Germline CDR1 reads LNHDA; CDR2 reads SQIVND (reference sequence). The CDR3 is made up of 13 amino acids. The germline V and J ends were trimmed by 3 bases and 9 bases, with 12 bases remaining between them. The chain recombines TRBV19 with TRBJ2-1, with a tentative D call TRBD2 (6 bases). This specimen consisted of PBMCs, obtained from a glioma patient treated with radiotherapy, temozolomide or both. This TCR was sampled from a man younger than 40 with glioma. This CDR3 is CASSMGRRGEQFF. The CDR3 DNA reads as TGTGCCAGTAGTATGGGACGGAGGGGTGAGCAGTTCTTC.